The clone carrying this T cell receptor (beta chain) showed up just a few times. Absence of ophthalmopathy progression within 18 months defined stable Graves' hyperthyroidism. Authors of the study amplified TCR beta CDR3 regions from RNA transcripts. Carried out on the TCR CDR3, a first-round RT-PCR used the HTBI primer set. TCRdb processed the multiplex PCR reads anew with MiXCR; each CDR3 protein has one entry. Of over 200,000 distinct CDR3 sequences in the sample, over 15% were seen once. Deletions cut 2 bases from V and 5 bases from J, with 15 bases between. This CDR3 spans 16 amino acids. CDR1 is SGHVS, CDR2 FQNEAQ, per germline. The sample originates from a study of T cells in Graves' hyperthyroidism and ophthalmopathy. About the research overall: Once the initial diagnosis was made, peripheral blood was obtained before any treatment.

The chain carries TRBV7-8 and TRBJ2-2; D remains unclear. Sequencing was carried out using blood. The receptor was isolated from a man between 45 and 60 years old with Graves' hyperthyroidism. The CDR3 protein is CASSLLVSTRTGELFF. The CDR3 DNA reads TGTGCCAGCAGCTTACTGGTCAGCACGCGTACCGGGGAGCTGTTTTTT.